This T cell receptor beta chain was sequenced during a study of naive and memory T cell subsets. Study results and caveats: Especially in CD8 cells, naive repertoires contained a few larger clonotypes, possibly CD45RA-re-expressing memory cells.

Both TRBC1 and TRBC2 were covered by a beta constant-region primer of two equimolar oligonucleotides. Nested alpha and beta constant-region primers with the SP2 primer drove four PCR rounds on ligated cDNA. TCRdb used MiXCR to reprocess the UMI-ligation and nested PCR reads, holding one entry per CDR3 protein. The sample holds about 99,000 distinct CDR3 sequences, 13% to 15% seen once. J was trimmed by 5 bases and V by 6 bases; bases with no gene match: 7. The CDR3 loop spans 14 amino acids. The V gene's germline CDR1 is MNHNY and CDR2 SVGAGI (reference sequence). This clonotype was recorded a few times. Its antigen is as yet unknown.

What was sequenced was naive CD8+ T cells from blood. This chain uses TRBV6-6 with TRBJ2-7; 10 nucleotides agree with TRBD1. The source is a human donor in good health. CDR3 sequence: CASRPHGTGDEQYF. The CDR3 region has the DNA TGTGCCAGCAGACCTCACGGGACAGGGGACGAGCAGTACTTC.